A single sample gave rise to the 25 T cell receptor beta chains below, sequenced in a study of identical twins. TCRdb re-called the 5' RACE reads with MiXCR, one entry per CDR3 protein. The data hold 690,000 or so distinct CDR3 sequences, with around 6% observed a single time. The source material was naive T cells sorted from blood. The receptors were sampled from a man aged 18 to 35 in good health.

This clonotype was observed a few times. V and J are TRBV5-6 and TRBJ2-1, with D unresolved. The CDR3 consists of 16 residues. V was clipped by 3 bases and J by 2 bases, with 15 bases between them. From germline, CDR1 is SGHDT and CDR2 YYEEEE. The CDR3: CASSWALGPTYNEQFF. The CDR3 nucleotides are TGTGCCAGCAGCTGGGCACTGGGTCCCACCTACAATGAGCAGTTCTTC.

This clonotype was recorded many times. The J gene is TRBJ2-1, the V gene TRBV15; D remains unclear. V shed 3 bases and J shed 7 bases, with 7 bases lying between them. Per the germline V gene, CDR1 is LNHNV and CDR2 is YYDKDF (reference sequence). The CDR3 loop spans 12 amino acids. The CDR3 DNA follows: TGTGCCACCAGCAGGGATTGGAATGAGCAGTTCTTC. Its translation is CATSRDWNEQFF.

This clonotype was detected ten times or more. The V and J genes are TRBV12-3 or TRBV12-4 and TRBJ1-4; D uncertain. The V end lost 6 bases, the J end lost 6 bases, and 17 bases lay between the germline ends. There are 15 residues in the CDR3. CDR3 in amino acids: CASSPRPATDEKLFF. The DNA of the CDR3 is TGTGCCAGCAGCCCCCGCCCCGCGACTGATGAAAAACTGTTTTTT.

At least ten counts were recorded for this clonotype. The chain employs TRBV29-1 and TRBJ2-1; the D is unclear. Germline assignment: CDR1 SQVTM and CDR2 ANQGSEA. Trimming removed 0 bases from V and 7 bases from J, with 13 bases in between. CDR3 size: 14 residues. CDR3 sequence (DNA): TGCAGCGTTGAAGATCGGGCAGTGACAAATGAGCAGTTCTTC. It codes for CSVEDRAVTNEQFF.

Many counts were recorded for this clonotype. V and J are TRBV4-2 and TRBJ1-1; tentatively, D is TRBD1 (6 bases). This CDR3 has 15 amino acids. Trimming pared 0 bases from V and 11 bases from J, leaving 19 bases between. Looked up from germline, CDR1 is LGHNA and CDR2 is YNFKEQ. CDR3 coding DNA: TGTGCCAGCAGCCAAGAGGGCTTGGGGGGCGGGATGGCTTTCTTT. It yields the protein CASSQEGLGGGMAFF.

This rearrangement joins TRBV4-2 to TRBJ2-1, with D unresolved. The V gene's germline CDR1 is LGHNA and CDR2 YNFKEQ. V was cut by 0 bases and J by 0 bases, with 9 bases left in between. The CDR3 sequence is 16 residues long. The CDR3, as DNA: TGTGCCAGCAGCCAAGAACCGGGTAGCTCCTACAATGAGCAGTTCTTC. Protein sequence: CASSQEPGSSYNEQFF.

This clonotype occurred many times. This chain joins TRBV12-3 or TRBV12-4 and TRBJ2-2; TRBD2 matches 7 bases. The CDR3 has 16 residues. After removal of 7 bases from V and 6 bases from J, the junction contained 14 bases not matched to a gene. This CDR3 reads CASTRTGTTNPGELFF. The CDR3 DNA reads as TGTGCCAGCACCAGAACCGGGACTACCAATCCCGGGGAGCTGTTTTTT.

This clonotype has a handful of counts. The chain links TRBV6-1 to TRBJ2-7; 9 bases are shared with TRBD1. The CDR3 is made up of 16 amino acids. Germline assignment: CDR1 MNHNS and CDR2 SASEGT. V dropped 6 bases and J dropped 3; count of bases not matched to a gene: 12. CDR3 coding DNA: TGTGCCAGCAGACGGGACAGGGACCCGGAAATCTACGAGCAGTACTTC. It specifies CASRRDRDPEIYEQYF.

V usage is TRBV7-9 and J usage is TRBJ2-3, with 8 bases matching TRBD2. The J segment lost 2 bases and the V segment lost 5 bases, leaving 9 bases of the junction unmatched. The CDR3 covers 16 residues. Germline V gives CDR1 SEHNR, CDR2 FQNEAQ (reference sequence). The CDR3: CASSPIAGQPTDTQYF. CDR3 bases: TGTGCCAGCAGCCCTATAGCGGGGCAACCCACAGATACGCAGTATTTT.

This clonotype was detected many times. The V and J genes are TRBV10-3 and TRBJ2-1, with TRBD2 matching over 11 bases. V shed 6 bases and J 7 bases; nucleotides not matched to a gene: 14. CDR3 length: 17 amino acids. Germline-derived CDR1 and CDR2 are ENHRY and SYGVKD. The CDR3 DNA sequence: TGTGCCATCAGCGGAGCCCAACTAGCGGGAGCGAGGAATGAGCAGTTCTTC. This sequence encodes CAISGAQLAGARNEQFF.

The table lists this clonotype with many counts. The V call is TRBV12-3 or TRBV12-4, the J call TRBJ2-5, with D tentatively TRBD1 (6 bases). The CDR3 is 14 amino acids. With 6 bases removed from V and 0 bases from J, the gap between germline ends came to 11 bases. CDR3 coding DNA: TGTGCCAGCAGAAAGGGGGAGTACCAAGAGACCCAGTACTTC. This codes for CASRKGEYQETQYF.

This clonotype was seen more than once but under ten times. The chain links TRBV10-3 to TRBJ2-3, with D unclear. Trimming took off 0 bases at V and 0 bases at J, with 4 bases between the two ends. The CDR3 is 14 amino acids. In germline, CDR1 is ENHRY, CDR2 SYGVKD. In DNA, the CDR3 is TGTGCCATCAGTGAGTCGGTGAGCACAGATACGCAGTATTTT. It codes for CAISESVSTDTQYF.

V usage is TRBV7-2 and J usage is TRBJ2-3; D unresolved. The length of the CDR3 is 15 residues. Germline V CDR1 and CDR2: SGHTA, FQGNSA. The V end lost 5 bases, the J end lost 4 bases, and 16 bases lay between the germline ends. The chain's CDR3 is CASSPLGPLADTQYF. The CDR3 DNA follows: TGTGCCAGCAGCCCCCTAGGCCCCCTCGCAGATACGCAGTATTTT.

The chain has TRBV5-1 and TRBJ2-2, with TRBD1 matching over 8 bases. Germline lookup yields CDR1 SGHRS and CDR2 YFSETQ. With V trimmed by 3 bases and J by 4 bases, 11 bases remained unmatched. This CDR3 spans 17 amino acids. This CDR3 reads CASSWGLDRAGTGELFF. CDR3 nucleotides: TGCGCCAGCAGCTGGGGGCTGGACAGGGCGGGCACCGGGGAGCTGTTTTTT. The variable domain in full, completed from reference TRBV5-1 and TRBJ2-2, reads KAGVTQTPRYLIKTRGQQVTLSCSPISGHRSVSWYQQTPGQGLQFLFEYFSETQRNKGNFPGRFSGRQFSNSRSEMNVSTLELGDSALYLCASSWGLDRAGTGELFFGEGSRLTVL.

This clonotype was seen at least ten times. The chain links TRBV12-3 or TRBV12-4 to TRBJ2-3; 9 nucleotides agree with TRBD1. Trimming at V came to 1 base and at J to 5 bases, leaving 7 bases not matched to a gene. The CDR3 is 16 residues long. CDR3 DNA sequence: TGTGCCAGCAGTTTAGTCCACAGGGGGCGCATAGATACGCAGTATTTT. Protein sequence: CASSLVHRGRIDTQYF.

The chain couples TRBV7-4 to TRBJ2-7, with D uncertain. The CDR3 extends over 15 amino acids. V was cut by 2 bases and J by 3 bases, with 14 bases left in between. Per the germline V gene, CDR1 is SGHVT and CDR2 is SQSDAQ. The CDR3 reads CASSLREPEFYEQYV. The DNA for the CDR3 is TGTGCCAGCAGCTTAAGGGAACCCGAATTCTACGAGCAGTACGTC.

This clonotype was seen at least ten times. The chain employs TRBV27 and TRBJ2-3, with 7 bases matching TRBD1. Unmatched junction bases numbered 12, after V lost 2 bases and J lost 10 bases. Germline V CDR1 and CDR2: MNHEY, SMNVEV (reference sequence). The CDR3 extends over 15 amino acids. The CDR3: CASSLALGSGGSQYF. In DNA form, the CDR3 reads TGTGCCAGCAGTTTAGCTTTAGGTTCAGGGGGATCGCAGTATTTT.

The J gene is TRBJ2-1, the V gene TRBV29-1; 9 bases are a match to TRBD2. V was clipped by 8 bases and J by 4 bases; unmatched bases: 12. The CDR3 consists of 15 residues. CDR1 SQVTM and CDR2 ANQGSEA come from the germline V gene. This chain's CDR3 is CSIQTGAGGYNEQFF. In DNA form, the CDR3 reads TGCAGCATTCAGACCGGGGCGGGAGGGTACAATGAGCAGTTCTTC.

There are many counts of this clonotype. Relative to the germline gene, one junction end is altered; a read error may explain this. The rearrangement links TRBV4-3 to TRBJ1-1; D is perhaps TRBD1 (6 bases). This CDR3 comprises 13 residues. The germline V gene encodes CDR1 LGHNA and CDR2 YSLEER. CDR3 amino acids: CASSQGQNTEAFF. The CDR3 region has the DNA TGTGCCAGCAGCCAGGGGCAGAACACTGAAGCTTTCTTT.

The chain carries TRBV11-2 and TRBJ2-1; tentative D call: TRBD2 (6 bases). The CDR3 loop spans 16 amino acids. Between the trimmed V and J ends, which lost 1 base and 7 bases, there was a span of 17 bases. Germline CDR1 SGHAT, CDR2 FQNNGV. CDR3 amino acids: CASSLAPGEFRNEQFF. CDR3 DNA: TGTGCCAGCAGCTTAGCGCCGGGAGAGTTTAGGAATGAGCAGTTCTTC.

This clonotype was observed at least ten times. The chain is built from TRBV7-9 and TRBJ2-5, with no clear D. CDR1 is SEHNR and CDR2 is FQNEAQ in the germline V gene (reference sequence). The CDR3 has 15 residues. V was cut by 3 bases and J by 1 base, with 12 bases left in between. The CDR3 DNA follows: TGTGCCAGCAGCTTCTTCCCGGACCTCCAAGAGACCCAGTACTTC. This sequence encodes CASSFFPDLQETQYF.

The chain recombines TRBV7-9 with TRBJ2-3; the match to TRBD2 covers 9 bases. The ends lost 4 bases at V and 2 bases at J; junction bases unmatched: 4. This CDR3 spans 15 amino acids. Germline loops: CDR1 SEHNR, CDR2 FQNEAQ (reference sequence). The CDR3, as DNA: TGTGCCAGCAGCTCCGGGACTAGCCCCACAGATACGCAGTATTTT. Translating it yields CASSSGTSPTDTQYF.

To note about this clonotype: A read error is possible here, since a much larger clone lies one base away. The chain is built from TRBV5-1 and TRBJ2-1, with a weak D call TRBD2 (6 bases). CDR3 size: 15 residues. Per germline, CDR1 SGHRS and CDR2 YFSETQ. V lost 4 bases to trimming and J lost 7 bases, with 18 bases between them. The CDR3: CASSRSWSAGNEQFF. CDR3 bases: TGCGCCAGCAGCCGCAGCTGGAGTGCGGGGAATGAGCAGTTCTTC.

The chain uses TRBV5-1 and TRBJ1-6; 9 bases are a match to TRBD1. Germline lookup yields CDR1 SGHRS and CDR2 YFSETQ. With 1 base clipped from V and 9 bases from J, the junction kept 8 bases outside the gene matches. The CDR3 has 16 amino acids. CDR3 DNA sequence: TGCGCCAGCAGCTTGCAATGGGACAGGGTTGCTTCACCCCTCCACTTT. Protein: CASSLQWDRVASPLHF.

This clonotype was picked up many times. The chain carries TRBV15 and TRBJ2-7; D might be TRBD2 (5 bases). V was cut by 3 bases and J by 4 bases, with 10 bases left in between. The germline V gene has CDR1 LNHNV and CDR2 YYDKDF (reference sequence). The CDR3 has 13 amino acids. CDR3 sequence (DNA): TGTGCCACCAGCAGCCTTCAGCGGTACGAGCAGTACTTC. It is translated as CATSSLQRYEQYF.